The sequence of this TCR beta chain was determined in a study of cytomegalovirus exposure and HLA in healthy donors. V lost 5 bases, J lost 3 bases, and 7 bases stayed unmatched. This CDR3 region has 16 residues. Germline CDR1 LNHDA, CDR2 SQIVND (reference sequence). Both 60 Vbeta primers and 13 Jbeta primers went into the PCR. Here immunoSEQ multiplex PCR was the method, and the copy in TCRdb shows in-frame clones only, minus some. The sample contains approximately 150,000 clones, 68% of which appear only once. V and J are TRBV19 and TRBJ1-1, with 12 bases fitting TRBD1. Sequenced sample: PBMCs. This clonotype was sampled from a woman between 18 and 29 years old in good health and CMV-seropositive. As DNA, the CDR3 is TGTGCCAGTAGTGCAGGGACAGGGGGCCTTGACACTGAAGCTTTCTTT. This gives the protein CASSAGTGGLDTEAFF.